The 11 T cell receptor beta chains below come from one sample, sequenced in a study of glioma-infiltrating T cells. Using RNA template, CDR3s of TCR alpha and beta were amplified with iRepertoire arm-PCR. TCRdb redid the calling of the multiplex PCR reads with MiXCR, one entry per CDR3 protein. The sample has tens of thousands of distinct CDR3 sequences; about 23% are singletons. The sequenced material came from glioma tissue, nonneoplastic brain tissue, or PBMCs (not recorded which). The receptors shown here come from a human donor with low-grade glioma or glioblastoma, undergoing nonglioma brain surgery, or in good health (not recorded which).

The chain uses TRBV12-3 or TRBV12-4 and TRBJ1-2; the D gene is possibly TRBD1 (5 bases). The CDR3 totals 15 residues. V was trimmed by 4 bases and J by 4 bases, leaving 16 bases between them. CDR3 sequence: CASSSLLRGFYGYTF. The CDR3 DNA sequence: TGTGCCAGCAGTTCCCTTTTGAGGGGCTTCTATGGCTACACCTTC.

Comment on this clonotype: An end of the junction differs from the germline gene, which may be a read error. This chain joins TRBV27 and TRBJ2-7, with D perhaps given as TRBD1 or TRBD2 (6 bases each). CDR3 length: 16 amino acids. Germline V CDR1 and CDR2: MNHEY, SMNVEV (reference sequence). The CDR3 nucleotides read TGTGCCCGCAGTTTAGGGTTTGGCGGGACATCCTACGAGCAGTACTTC. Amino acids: CARSLGFGGTSYEQYF.

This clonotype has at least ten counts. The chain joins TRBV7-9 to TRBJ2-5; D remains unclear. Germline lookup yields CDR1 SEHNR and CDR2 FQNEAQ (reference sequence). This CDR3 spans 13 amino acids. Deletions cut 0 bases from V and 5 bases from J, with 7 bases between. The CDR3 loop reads CASSLAGTETQYF. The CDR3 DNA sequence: TGTGCCAGCAGCTTAGCGGGCACCGAGACCCAGTACTTC.

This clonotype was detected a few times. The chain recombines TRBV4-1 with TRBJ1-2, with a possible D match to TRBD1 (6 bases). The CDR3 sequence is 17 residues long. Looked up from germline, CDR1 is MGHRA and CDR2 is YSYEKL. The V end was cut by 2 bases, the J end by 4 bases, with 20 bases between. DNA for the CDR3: TGCGCCAGCAGCCAAATTGGGGGGCGCGGTCCAGGCTATGGCTACACCTTC. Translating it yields CASSQIGGRGPGYGYTF.

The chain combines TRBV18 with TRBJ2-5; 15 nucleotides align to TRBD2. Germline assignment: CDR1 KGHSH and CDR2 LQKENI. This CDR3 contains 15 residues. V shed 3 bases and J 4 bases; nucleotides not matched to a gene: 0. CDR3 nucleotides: TGTGCCAGCTCACCGGGACTAGCGGGGGGAGAGACCCAGTACTTC. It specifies CASSPGLAGGETQYF. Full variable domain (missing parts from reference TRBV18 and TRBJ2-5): NAGVMQNPRHLVRRRGQEARLRCSPMKGHSHVYWYRQLPEEGLKFMVYLQKENIIDESGMPKERFSAEFPKEGPSILRIQQVVRGDSAAYFCASSPGLAGGETQYFGPGTRLLVL.

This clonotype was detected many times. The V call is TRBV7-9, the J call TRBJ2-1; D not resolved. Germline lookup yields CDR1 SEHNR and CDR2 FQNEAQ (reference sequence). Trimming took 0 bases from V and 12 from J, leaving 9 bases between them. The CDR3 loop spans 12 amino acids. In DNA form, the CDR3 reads TGTGCCAGCAGCTTAGCGGGCTCCGGGCAGTTCTTC. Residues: CASSLAGSGQFF.

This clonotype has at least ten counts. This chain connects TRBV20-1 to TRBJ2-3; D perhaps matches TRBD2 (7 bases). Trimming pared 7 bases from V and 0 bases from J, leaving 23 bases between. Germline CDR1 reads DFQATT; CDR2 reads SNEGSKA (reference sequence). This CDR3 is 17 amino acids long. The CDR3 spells CSVFGRGHDKSTDTQYF. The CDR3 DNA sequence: TGCAGTGTTTTTGGGCGGGGGCACGACAAAAGCACAGATACGCAGTATTTT.

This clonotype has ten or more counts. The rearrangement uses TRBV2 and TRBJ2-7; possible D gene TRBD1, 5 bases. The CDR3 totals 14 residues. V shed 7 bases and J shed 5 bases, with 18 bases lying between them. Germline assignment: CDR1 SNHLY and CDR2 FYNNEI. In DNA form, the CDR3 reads TGTGCCAGCACCCGAAAGACAGTTACGGACGAGCAGTACTTC. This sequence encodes CASTRKTVTDEQYF.

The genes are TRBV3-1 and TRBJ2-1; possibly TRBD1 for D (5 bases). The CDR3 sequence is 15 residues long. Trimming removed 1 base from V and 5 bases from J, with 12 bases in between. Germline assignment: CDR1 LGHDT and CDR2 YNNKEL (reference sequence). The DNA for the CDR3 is TGTGCCAGCAGCCAAGGGTGGGGCCCCCACAATGAGCAGTTCTTC. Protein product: CASSQGWGPHNEQFF.

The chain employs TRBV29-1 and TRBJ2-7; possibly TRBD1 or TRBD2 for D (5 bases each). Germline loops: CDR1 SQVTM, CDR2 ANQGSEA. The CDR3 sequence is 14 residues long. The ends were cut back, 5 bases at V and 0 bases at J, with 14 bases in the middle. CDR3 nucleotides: TGCAGCGTTAGGGGAGTTTTCAACTCCTACGAGCAGTACTTC. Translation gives CSVRGVFNSYEQYF.

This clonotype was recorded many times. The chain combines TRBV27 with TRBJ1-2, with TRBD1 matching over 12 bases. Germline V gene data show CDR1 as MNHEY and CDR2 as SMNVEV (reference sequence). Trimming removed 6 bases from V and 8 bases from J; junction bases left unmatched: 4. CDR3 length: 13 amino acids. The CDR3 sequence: CASRGTGGAGYTF. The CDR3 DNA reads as TGTGCCAGCAGGGGGACAGGGGGCGCAGGCTACACCTTC.